One and the same sample provided the 20 T cell receptor beta chains below, sequenced in a study of shared clonotypes between healthy human individuals. Using immunoSEQ multiplex PCR, the repertoire was profiled, and TCRdb retains in-frame clones only, with some absent. The sample shows around 480,000 clones, roughly 85% of them seen only once. Sequencing was carried out using PBMCs. The origin of the receptors is a woman aged 40-49 years in good health. Some clones in this sample may be carry-over from other donors' samples.

The rearrangement uses TRBV7-3 and TRBJ2-3, with a possible D match to TRBD2 (6 bases). CDR3 size: 15 residues. Trimming removed 5 bases at V and 5 bases at J, with 17 bases between. Germline lookup yields CDR1 SGHTA and CDR2 FQGTGA. The DNA of the CDR3 is TGTGCCAGCAGCACATCAGGGACCGGGGGAGATACGCAGTATTTT. It translates to CASSTSGTGGDTQYF. The variable domain in full, with the rest retrieved from reference TRBV7-3 and TRBJ2-3, is GAGVSQTPSNKVTEKGKYVELRCDPISGHTALYWYRQSLGQGPEFLIYFQGTGAADDSGLPNDRFFAVRPEGSVSTLKIQRTERGDSAVYLCASSTSGTGGDTQYFGPGTRLTVL.

V and J are TRBV7-6 and TRBJ2-1; 9 bases agree with TRBD2. Looked up from germline, CDR1 is SGHVS and CDR2 is FNYEAQ. The CDR3 runs 15 residues. V dropped 5 bases and J dropped 9; count of bases not matched to a gene: 11. The CDR3 DNA follows: TGTGCCAGCAGCACTCCCCGGCGGGGGGGTGGTGAGCAGTTCTTC. This translates into CASSTPRRGGGEQFF.

The V and J genes are TRBV7-2 and TRBJ2-3, with D hard to call. CDR1 is SGHTA and CDR2 is FQGNSA in the germline V gene. This CDR3 is built from 14 residues. V was shortened by 8 bases and J by 0 bases, with 12 bases between the two germline ends. The DNA of the CDR3 is TGTGCCAGCTCCTCCTGGGGAAGCACAGATACGCAGTATTTT. Amino acids: CASSSWGSTDTQYF.

The rearrangement uses TRBV10-3 and TRBJ1-3, with D tentatively TRBD1 (6 bases). This CDR3 is 17 amino acids long. Trimming cost V 4 bases and J 0 bases, with 16 bases left between them. Per germline, CDR1 ENHRY and CDR2 SYGVKD. DNA of the CDR3: TGTGCCATCAGTGGCGGGGGGACAAGCCGCTCTGGAAACACCATATATTTT. Amino acids: CAISGGGTSRSGNTIYF.

V gene TRBV9 combines with J gene TRBJ2-7, with 8 nucleotides matching TRBD1. Germline lookup yields CDR1 SGDLS and CDR2 YYNGEE. The ends lost 4 bases at V and 4 bases at J; junction bases unmatched: 10. This CDR3 contains 15 residues. In DNA, the CDR3 is TGTGCCAGCAGCCCCCGGACAGGGTTTGGGTACGAGCAGTACTTC. Its translation is CASSPRTGFGYEQYF.

The chain combines TRBV4-3 with TRBJ1-5; no reliable D call. V was shortened by 2 bases and J by 6 bases, with 17 bases between the two germline ends. This CDR3 spans 16 amino acids. CDR1 LGHNA and CDR2 YSLEER come from the germline V gene. As DNA, the CDR3 is TGCGCCAGCAGCCAAAATCGGTTAGGGATGAGTCAGCCCCAGCATTTT. Protein: CASSQNRLGMSQPQHF.

This sequence joins TRBV7-2 and TRBJ1-6; TRBD1 aligns across 7 bases. The CDR3 contains 13 residues. V was clipped by 5 bases and J by 7 bases; unmatched bases: 2. Germline V gene lookup returns CDR1 SGHTA and CDR2 FQGNSA. CDR3 in DNA: TGTGCCAGCAGCACGGGACAGAATTCACCCCTCCACTTT. This translates into CASSTGQNSPLHF.

Comment on this clone: The same CDR3 arises from other DNA sequences in this sample as well. The V and J genes are TRBV27 and TRBJ2-1, with 9 bases aligning to TRBD1. The V gene end was trimmed by 5 bases and the J gene end by 4 bases; junction bases not matched to a gene: 3. Germline assignment: CDR1 MNHEY and CDR2 SMNVEV (reference sequence). This CDR3 region has 14 residues. CDR3 nucleotides: TGTGCCAGCAGTCCGGGACAGGGATACAATGAGCAGTTCTTC. This encodes CASSPGQGYNEQFF.

In DNA form, the CDR3 reads TGTGCCAGCAGCCGTAGCGGGAGTCAAGATACGCAGTATTTT. Translating it yields CASSRSGSQDTQYF. The chain combines TRBV6-5 with TRBJ2-3; 9 bases line up with TRBD2. Germline V lookup: CDR1 MNHEY, CDR2 SVGAGI. Trimming took 6 bases from V and 5 from J; bases not matched to a gene: 6. The CDR3 is made up of 14 amino acids.

This CDR3 is CSVEGLAGDEYEQYF. DNA of the CDR3: TGCAGCGTTGAAGGTCTAGCGGGAGACGAATACGAGCAGTACTTC. This chain joins TRBV29-1 and TRBJ2-7, with 10 nucleotides matching TRBD2. J lost 4 bases, V lost 1 base, and 7 bases had no gene match. Germline CDR1 reads SQVTM; CDR2 reads ANQGSEA. CDR3 size: 15 residues.

The chain carries TRBV5-1 and TRBJ2-3, with D possibly being TRBD1 or TRBD2 (5 bases each). Trimming shortened V by 2 bases and J by 4 bases, and 8 bases separated the two germline ends. Germline CDR1 reads SGHRS; CDR2 reads YFSETQ. The length of the CDR3 is 13 residues. CDR3 DNA sequence: TGCGCCAGCAGCTTTGAGGGGCCAGATACGCAGTATTTT. Protein: CASSFEGPDTQYF.

This clone was seen just once. This chain uses TRBV10-3 with TRBJ2-7, with 8 positions matching TRBD1. The CDR3 is made up of 14 amino acids. Unmatched junction bases numbered 2, after V lost 2 bases and J lost 2 bases. CDR1 is ENHRY and CDR2 is SYGVKD in the germline V gene. Here the CDR3 reads CAISEVTGAYEQYF. In DNA form, the CDR3 reads TGTGCCATCAGTGAGGTGACAGGGGCCTACGAGCAGTACTTC.

The chain uses TRBV23-1 and TRBJ2-5, with 8 nucleotides matching TRBD2. TRBV23-1 is an ORF, and what it does is uncertain. This CDR3 is 16 amino acids long. The trim removed 0 bases at V and 5 bases at J, leaving 8 bases unmatched. The CDR3 is CASSQSSGGIWETQYF. CDR3 bases: TGCGCCAGCAGTCAATCCTCGGGGGGGATTTGGGAGACCCAGTACTTC.

This clone was counted ten times or more. The V gene is TRBV11-3, the J gene TRBJ1-1, with TRBD1 matching over 9 bases. In germline, CDR1 is SGHNT, CDR2 YENEEA. The CDR3 loop spans 16 amino acids. V was pared by 5 bases and J by 4 bases, with 11 bases of the junction left unmatched. The CDR3 coding sequence is TGTGCCAGCAGCCTTGGGACAGGGACGAGGAGCACTGAAGCTTTCTTT. Its translation: CASSLGTGTRSTEAFF.

The chain carries TRBV19 and TRBJ2-1, with 9 bases lining up with TRBD1. The CDR3 is made up of 12 amino acids. The V and J ends lost 6 bases and 12 bases, in that order; junction bases with no gene match: 6. Germline assignment: CDR1 LNHDA and CDR2 SQIVND (reference sequence). Here the CDR3 DNA reads TGTGCCAGTAGCATGGGGACAGGGTGGCAGTTCTTC. Its translation is CASSMGTGWQFF.

V and J are TRBV6-1 and TRBJ2-7; D assignment may be TRBD1 or TRBD2 (6 bases each). CDR3 size: 15 residues. The ends were cut back, 2 bases at V and 4 bases at J, with 15 bases in the middle. Germline CDR1 and CDR2: MNHNS and SASEGT. CDR3: CASSERPTGAYEQYF. CDR3 DNA sequence: TGTGCCAGCAGTGAAAGGCCGACGGGGGCGTACGAGCAGTACTTC.

V usage is TRBV5-6 and J usage is TRBJ2-5; 7 bases map to TRBD1. This CDR3 spans 14 amino acids. V shed 0 bases and J 3 bases; nucleotides not matched to a gene: 2. Germline lookup yields CDR1 SGHDT and CDR2 YYEEEE. The chain's CDR3 is CASSLVGTEETQYF. The CDR3 DNA is TGTGCCAGCAGCTTGGTTGGGACAGAAGAGACCCAGTACTTC.

The chain uses TRBV7-8 and TRBJ2-2; TRBD2 matches at 11 bases. CDR1 is SGHVS, CDR2 FQNEAQ, per germline. Trimming removed 0 bases from V and 3 bases from J; junction bases left unmatched: 9. This CDR3 region has 19 residues. The CDR3 bases are TGTGCCAGCAGCTTAGCGGGGCTAGCGGGAGGTGGTTACACCGGGGAGCTGTTTTTT. It encodes CASSLAGLAGGGYTGELFF.

This clone has a handful of counts. The chain is built from TRBV27 and TRBJ2-3; 10 positions agree with TRBD2. CDR1 and CDR2 (germline): MNHEY, SMNVEV (reference sequence). After removal of 6 bases from V and 6 bases from J, the junction contained 6 bases not matched to a gene. The CDR3 has 14 residues. CDR3 coding DNA: TGTGCCAGCAGGCCTAGCGGGAGTTCGGATACGCAGTATTTT. Translating it yields CASRPSGSSDTQYF.

The V and J genes are TRBV19 and TRBJ1-3; D not resolved. The V end was cut by 4 bases, the J end by 0 bases, with 13 bases between. Germline values: CDR1 LNHDA, CDR2 SQIVND (reference sequence). The CDR3 spans 16 residues. The CDR3 reads CASSTSTAVSGNTIYF. The CDR3 coding sequence is TGTGCCAGTAGTACCTCGACGGCGGTCTCTGGAAACACCATATATTTT.